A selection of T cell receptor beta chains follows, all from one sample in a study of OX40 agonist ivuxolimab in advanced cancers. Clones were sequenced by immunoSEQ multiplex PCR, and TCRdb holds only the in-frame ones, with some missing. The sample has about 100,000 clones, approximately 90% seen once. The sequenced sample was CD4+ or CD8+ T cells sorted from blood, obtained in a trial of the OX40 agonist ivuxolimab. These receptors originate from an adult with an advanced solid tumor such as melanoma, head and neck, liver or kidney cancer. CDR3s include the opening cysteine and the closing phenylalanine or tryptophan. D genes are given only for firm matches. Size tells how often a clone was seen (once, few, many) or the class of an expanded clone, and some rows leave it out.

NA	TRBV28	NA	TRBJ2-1	CASRGRDYNEQFF	TGTGCCAGCAGAGGTCGAGATTACAATGAGCAGTTCTTC
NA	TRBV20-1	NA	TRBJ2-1	CSVWGLNEQFF	TGCAGTGTTTGGGGGCTCAATGAGCAGTTCTTC
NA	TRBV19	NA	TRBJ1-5	CASSDGGTGRGNQPQHF	TGTGCCAGTAGTGATGGGGGGACGGGCAGGGGCAATCAGCCCCAGCATTTT
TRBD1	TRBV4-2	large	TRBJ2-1	CASSRRDSDNEQFF	TGTGCCAGCAGCCGACGGGACAGCGACAATGAGCAGTTCTTC
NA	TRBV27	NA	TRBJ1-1	CASSLAGLNTEAFF	TGTGCCAGCAGTTTAGCAGGGCTGAACACTGAAGCTTTCTTT
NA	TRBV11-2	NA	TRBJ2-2	CASSYLIDAPNTGELFF	TGTGCCAGCAGCTATCTAATAGATGCTCCGAACACCGGGGAGCTGTTTTTT
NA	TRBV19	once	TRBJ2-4	CASSNGVLAKNIQYF	TGTGCCAGTAGCAACGGGGTTCTAGCCAAAAACATTCAGTACTTC
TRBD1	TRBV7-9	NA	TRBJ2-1	CASSKDGQGARNEQFF	TGTGCCAGCAGCAAAGATGGACAGGGGGCGAGGAATGAGCAGTTCTTC
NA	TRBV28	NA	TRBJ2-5	CASRGWQTQYF	TGTGCCAGCAGAGGTTGGCAGACCCAGTACTTC
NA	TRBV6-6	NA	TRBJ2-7	CASSSPDREGTYEQYF	TGTGCCAGCAGTTCCCCGGACAGGGAGGGAACCTACGAGCAGTACTTC
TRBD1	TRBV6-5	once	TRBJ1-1	CASSFATGTNTEAFF	TGTGCCAGCAGTTTTGCGACAGGGACGAACACTGAAGCTTTCTTT
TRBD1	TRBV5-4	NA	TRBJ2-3	CASSFGPGQSTDTQYF	TGTGCCAGCAGCTTCGGACCGGGACAGAGCACAGATACGCAGTATTTT
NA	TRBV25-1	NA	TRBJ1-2	CASLGKGYGGYTF	TGTGCCAGCCTAGGCAAGGGATATGGCGGCTACACCTTC
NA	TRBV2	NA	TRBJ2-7	CAGKASYGEQYF	TGTGCCGGGAAGGCTAGCTACGGCGAGCAGTACTTC
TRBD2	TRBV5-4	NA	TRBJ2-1	CASSSPVGAGGPNNEQFF	TGTGCCAGCAGCTCCCCCGTGGGGGCGGGAGGGCCCAACAATGAGCAGTTCTTC
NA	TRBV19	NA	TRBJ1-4	CASSIGYSIEKLFF	TGTGCCAGTAGTATCGGGTATTCTATTGAAAAACTGTTTTTT
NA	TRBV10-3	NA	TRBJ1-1	CAISAVISPEAFF	TGTGCCATCAGTGCCGTGATAAGCCCGGAAGCTTTCTTT
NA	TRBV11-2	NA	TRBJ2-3	CASSLGGIMARGTDTQYF	TGTGCCAGCAGCCTGGGTGGGATTATGGCCAGGGGCACAGATACGCAGTATTTT
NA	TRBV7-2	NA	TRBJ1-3	CASSLVQPGNTIYF	TGTGCCAGCAGCTTAGTACAGCCTGGAAACACCATATATTTT
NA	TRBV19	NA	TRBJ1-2	CASSRRTDTGPGYTF	TGTGCCAGTAGCCGAAGGACAGATACGGGTCCTGGCTACACCTTC
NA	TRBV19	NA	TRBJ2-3	CASSKPGGTDTQYF	TGTGCCAGTAGTAAGCCCGGGGGCACAGATACGCAGTATTTT
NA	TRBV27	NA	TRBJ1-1	CASSRTAVPSEAFF	TGTGCCAGCAGTCGGACGGCGGTTCCGTCTGAAGCTTTCTTT
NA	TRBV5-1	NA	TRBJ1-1	CASSLAQGLAFF	TGCGCCAGCAGCTTGGCTCAGGGACTAGCTTTCTTT
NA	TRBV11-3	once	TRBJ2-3	CASSLGGGGKDTQYF	TGTGCCAGCAGCTTGGGTGGGGGAGGTAAGGATACGCAGTATTTT
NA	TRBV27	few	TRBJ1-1	CASTGGRRAFF	TGTGCCAGCACCGGGGGGCGAAGAGCTTTCTTT
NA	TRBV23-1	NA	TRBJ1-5	CASSRFRDPTFWPQHF	TGCGCCAGCAGTCGCTTCCGGGACCCGACCTTTTGGCCCCAGCATTTT
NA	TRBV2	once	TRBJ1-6	CASTADTKLAALHF	TGTGCCAGCACGGCGGACACCAAACTTGCAGCCCTCCACTTT
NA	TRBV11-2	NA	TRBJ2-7	CATTGYRDGEQYF	TGTGCCACAACAGGGTATAGGGACGGCGAGCAGTACTTC
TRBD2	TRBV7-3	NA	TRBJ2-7	CASSKSSGSGLYEQYF	TGTGCCAGCAGCAAAAGTAGCGGGAGTGGTCTCTACGAGCAGTACTTC
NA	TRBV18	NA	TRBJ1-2	CASSPGHRANELYGYTF	TGTGCCAGCTCACCAGGGCACAGGGCCAACGAGCTGTATGGCTACACCTTC
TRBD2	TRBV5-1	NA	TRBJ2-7	CASSFLAGVSYEQYF	TGCGCCAGCAGCTTTCTAGCGGGCGTCTCCTACGAGCAGTACTTC
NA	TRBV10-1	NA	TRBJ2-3	CASSDGGPGDTQYF	TGCGCCAGCAGTGACGGGGGGCCGGGAGATACGCAGTATTTT
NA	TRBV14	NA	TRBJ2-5	CASSQGGETQYF	TGTGCCAGCAGCCAAGGAGGAGAGACCCAGTACTTC
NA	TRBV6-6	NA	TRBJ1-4	CASGAREGKLFF	TGTGCCAGCGGTGCACGAGAAGGAAAACTGTTTTTT
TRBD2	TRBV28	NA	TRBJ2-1	CASSFGIAGYYNEQFF	TGTGCCAGCAGTTTCGGCATAGCGGGGTACTACAATGAGCAGTTCTTC
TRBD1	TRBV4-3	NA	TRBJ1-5	CASSQAATGNQPQHF	TGCGCCAGCAGCCAGGCAGCGACAGGGAATCAGCCCCAGCATTTT
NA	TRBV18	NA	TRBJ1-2	CASSPQPTRLNYGYTF	TGTGCCAGCTCACCACAACCCACGCGGCTTAACTATGGCTACACCTTC
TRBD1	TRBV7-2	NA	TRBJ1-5	CASSLVAGGSQPQHF	TGTGCCAGCAGCTTAGTAGCAGGGGGTAGTCAGCCCCAGCATTTT
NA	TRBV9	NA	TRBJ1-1	CASSAGLSNTEAFF	TGTGCCAGCAGCGCCGGACTATCGAACACTGAAGCTTTCTTT